Listed below are T cell receptor beta chains from one sample, sequenced in a study of metastatic and nonmetastatic thyroid tumors. Using MiXCR, TCRdb reanalyzed the PCR reads. The profile shows about 40,000 clones, over 9.5% of them singletons. Specimen: blood. The receptors derive from a female donor with papillary thyroid cancer or a benign thyroid nodule (not recorded which). Some clones in this sample may be carry-over from other donors' samples. The CDR3 runs from the conserved cysteine through the conserved F or W. D genes are given only for firm matches. The listing skips clone size in some rows; elsewhere it reads once, few, many or a size class.

clone_size	d_call	j_call	v_call	cdr3_nt	cdr3_aa
once	NA	TRBJ1-6	TRBV5-1	TGCGCCAGCAGCCCCACAGGACCCTATAATTCACCCCTCCACTTT	CASSPTGPYNSPLHF
many	NA	TRBJ1-1	TRBV5-4	TGTGCCAGCAGCGCCCGATCCGGGTCGAACACTGAAGCTTTCTTT	CASSARSGSNTEAFF
many	NA	TRBJ2-1	TRBV20-1	TGTAGTGCTGGGGTTTTGGGGCAGTTCTTC	CSAGVLGQFF
many	TRBD1	TRBJ2-7	TRBV6-1	TGTGCCAGCAGAACGACAGGGTTAAGCTCCTACGAGCAGTACTTC	CASRTTGLSSYEQYF
many	TRBD1	TRBJ1-2	TRBV27	TGTGCCAGCGGGAGAGGGACAGGGAACTATGGCTACACCTTC	CASGRGTGNYGYTF
few	NA	TRBJ1-6	TRBV7-9	TGTGCCAGCAGCTTAGACTCACCCCTCCACTTT	CASSLDSPLHF
many	NA	TRBJ2-2	TRBV24-1	TGTGCCACCAGCGACTTTACTGGGGGCGGAAACACCGGGGAGCTGTTTTTT	CATSDFTGGGNTGELFF
many	NA	TRBJ1-1	TRBV30	TGTGCCTGGAGCCTTACAGCGAACACTGAAGCTTTCTTT	CAWSLTANTEAFF
many	NA	TRBJ2-7	TRBV19	TGTGCCAGTAGTGACCCCCCGACTCGTCGAGGATACGAGCAGTACTTC	CASSDPPTRRGYEQYF
many	TRBD1	TRBJ2-2	TRBV11-2	TGTGCCAGCAGCACGCTTGACAGGGGGGACACCGGGGAGCTGTTTTTT	CASSTLDRGDTGELFF
few	TRBD1	TRBJ2-7	TRBV10-3	TGTGCCATCAGTCAACCGCGACCGACAGGGTCCCCCTACGAGCAGTACTTC	CAISQPRPTGSPYEQYF
NA	NA	TRBJ2-3	TRBV7-3	TGTGCCAGCAGCACCCCGGGGCGGACAGATACGCAGTATTTT	CASSTPGRTDTQYF
many	NA	TRBJ2-5	TRBV5-5	TGTGCCAGCAGCTTGATCCGTCTAGCGCAAGAGACCCAGTACTTC	CASSLIRLAQETQYF
many	TRBD1	TRBJ1-1	TRBV28	TGTGCCATCCAGGGACAGATGAACACTGAAGCTTTCTTT	CAIQGQMNTEAFF
many	TRBD2	TRBJ2-3	TRBV2	TGTGCCAGCAATAGCGGGGATAGCACAGATACGCAGTATTTT	CASNSGDSTDTQYF
many	TRBD2	TRBJ2-5	TRBV6-2/TRBV6-3	TGTGCCAGCAGCGCTAGCGGGCCCCAAGAGACCCAGTACTTC	CASSASGPQETQYF
NA	TRBD2	TRBJ2-1	TRBV11-2	TGTGCCAGCAGCTTAGGAGCGGGGGGGCCCAATGAGCAGTTCTTC	CASSLGAGGPNEQFF
many	NA	TRBJ2-3	TRBV4-1	TGCGCCAGCAGCCAAGTCTTAGCAGATACGCAGTATTTT	CASSQVLADTQYF
many	TRBD2	TRBJ2-1	TRBV7-2	TGTGCCAGCAGCCAACGACTAGCGGGGAGTATCGGTAATGAGCAGTTCTTC	CASSQRLAGSIGNEQFF
many	TRBD1	TRBJ2-5	TRBV4-1	TGCGCCAGCAGCCAAGGCATCCGGGACAGTCAAGAGACCCAGTACTTC	CASSQGIRDSQETQYF
NA	NA	TRBJ2-7	TRBV28	TGTGCCAGCAGAGGGAGTGACAGAAACTACGAGCAGTACTTC	CASRGSDRNYEQYF
many	TRBD1	TRBJ2-1	TRBV15	TGCGCCACCAGCACCCGACAGGGGAGGTACAATGAGCAGTTCTTC	CATSTRQGRYNEQFF
many	TRBD1	TRBJ1-5	TRBV20-1	TGCAGTGCTGCGCCCGGGACAGGGCACAATCAGCCCCAGCATTTT	CSAAPGTGHNQPQHF